The T cell receptor (beta chain) described here comes from a study of T cells in Graves' hyperthyroidism and ophthalmopathy. Across the study: Peripheral blood draws took place at initial diagnosis, ahead of any treatment.

The CDR3 runs to 13 residues. Germline values: CDR1 MNHNS, CDR2 SASEGT. RNA transcripts provided the source from which TCR beta CDR3 regions were amplified. Primed by the HTBI set, a first-round RT-PCR was run on the TCR CDR3. TCRdb redid the calling of the multiplex PCR reads with MiXCR, one entry per CDR3 protein. The table lists around 580,000 distinct CDR3 sequences, 16% of them singletons. Of note for this clonotype: Its ends do not fully match the called genes, so a read error is possible.

The source is a woman under 30 with Graves' hyperthyroidism. V gene TRBV6-1 combines with J gene TRBJ1-1, with TRBD1 identical over 9 bases. The sample consisted of blood. The CDR3 DNA reads as TGTGCCAGCAAGGACAGGGGAGGTACTGAAGCTCTCTTT. Encoded protein: CASKDRGGTEALF.